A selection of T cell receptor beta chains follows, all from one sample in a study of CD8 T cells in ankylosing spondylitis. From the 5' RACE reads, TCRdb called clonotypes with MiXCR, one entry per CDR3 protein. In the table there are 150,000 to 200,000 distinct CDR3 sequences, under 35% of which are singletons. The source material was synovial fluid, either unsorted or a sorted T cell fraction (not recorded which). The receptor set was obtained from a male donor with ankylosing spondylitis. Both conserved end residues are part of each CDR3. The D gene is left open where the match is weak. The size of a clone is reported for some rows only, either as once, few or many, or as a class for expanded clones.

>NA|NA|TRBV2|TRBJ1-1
CASSAAPGQPTEAFF
TGTGCCAGCAGTGCTGCTCCCGGACAGCCCACTGAAGCTTTCTTT
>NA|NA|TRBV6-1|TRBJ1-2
CASRDSDAGYGYTF
TGTGCCAGCAGGGACAGTGACGCGGGCTATGGCTACACCTTC
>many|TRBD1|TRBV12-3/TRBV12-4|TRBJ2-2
CASSSITGGPGELFF
TGTGCCAGCAGTTCCATAACAGGGGGCCCCGGGGAGCTGTTTTTT
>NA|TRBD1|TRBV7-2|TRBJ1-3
CASCQSTGGRGNTIYF
TGTGCCAGCTGCCAGAGCACAGGGGGCCGTGGAAACACCATATATTTT
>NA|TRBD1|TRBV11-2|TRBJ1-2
CASSGQYSGGGYTF
TGTGCCAGCAGCGGACAATACTCAGGGGGAGGCTACACCTTC
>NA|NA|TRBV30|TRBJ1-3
CAWSVRGLRSGNTIYF
TGTGCCTGGAGTGTACGGGGCCTTAGGTCTGGAAACACCATATATTTT
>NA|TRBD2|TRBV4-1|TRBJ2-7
CASSQGGSGRGYEQYF
TGCGCCAGCAGCCAAGGGGGGAGCGGGAGGGGCTACGAGCAGTACTTC
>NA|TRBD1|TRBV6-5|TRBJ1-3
CASRYTGQNSGNTIYF
TGTGCCAGCAGGTATACGGGACAGAACTCTGGAAACACCATATATTTT
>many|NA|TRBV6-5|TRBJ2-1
CASSTLTNNEQFF
TGTGCCAGCAGTACTCTGACCAACAATGAGCAGTTCTTC
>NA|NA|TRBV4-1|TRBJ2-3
CASSAGGRTDTQYF
TGCGCCAGCAGCGCAGGGGGGCGGACAGATACGCAGTATTTT
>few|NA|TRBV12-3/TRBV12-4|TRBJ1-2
CASSIQGFFGYTF
TGTGCCAGCAGTATACAGGGTTTTTTTGGCTACACCTTC
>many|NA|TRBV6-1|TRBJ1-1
CASRHWEGGNTEAFF
TGTGCCAGCAGGCATTGGGAAGGGGGGAACACTGAAGCTTTCTTT
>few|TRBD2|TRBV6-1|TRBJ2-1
CASSPGLAGSNEQFF
TGTGCCAGCAGTCCGGGACTAGCGGGGTCCAATGAGCAGTTCTTC
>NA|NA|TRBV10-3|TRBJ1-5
CAISDLGSNQPQHF
TGTGCCATCAGTGATCTGGGGTCCAATCAGCCCCAGCATTTT
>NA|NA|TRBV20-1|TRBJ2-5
CSGFSVEETQYF
TGCAGTGGGTTTAGCGTAGAGGAGACCCAGTACTTC
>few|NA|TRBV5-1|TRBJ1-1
CASSSGMPAEAFF
TGCGCCAGCAGCAGCGGGATGCCCGCTGAAGCTTTCTTT